Listed below are T cell receptor beta chains from one sample, sequenced in a study of CD8 T cells in Susac syndrome. TCRdb passed the immunoSEQ multiplex PCR reads through MiXCR, listing each CDR3 protein once. The table includes approximately 150,000 distinct CDR3 sequences, roughly 94% detected once. The sample comprised CD4+ T cells from PBMCs. These receptors all come from a human donor with multiple sclerosis. CDR3s include the opening cysteine and the closing phenylalanine or tryptophan. Fields, in order: D gene, V gene, J gene, clone size, CDR3 protein, CDR3 DNA. The D gene is left open where the match is weak. Clone size is not always given. Where it is, it says once, few, many or a class for expanded clones.

NA	TRBV7-6	TRBJ1-1	NA	CASSFYLNTEAFF	TGTGCCAGCAGCTTCTATCTGAACACTGAAGCTTTCTTT
NA	TRBV18	TRBJ2-7	NA	CASSPTVYEQYF	TGTGCCAGCTCACCGACAGTATACGAGCAGTACTTC
NA	TRBV15	TRBJ1-5	NA	CATSRDLYSNQPQHF	TGTGCCACCAGCAGAGATCTTTATAGCAATCAGCCCCAGCATTTT
NA	TRBV9	TRBJ1-2	once	CASSVVGPIAYTF	TGTGCCAGCAGCGTAGTGGGGCCAATTGCCTACACCTTC
TRBD2	TRBV5-6	TRBJ2-1	once	CATPGLAGERSSNEQFF	TGTGCCACCCCGGGACTAGCGGGAGAGAGGTCCTCCAATGAGCAGTTCTTC
NA	TRBV7-9	TRBJ1-5	NA	CASSLHLTGQPQHF	TGTGCCAGCAGCTTACATCTTACGGGGCAGCCCCAGCATTTT
NA	TRBV7-2	TRBJ2-7	few	CASSLNFFGAYEQYF	TGTGCCAGCAGCTTAAATTTTTTCGGAGCCTACGAGCAGTACTTC
TRBD2	TRBV6-1	TRBJ2-3	NA	CASSRTWTSGRFPDTQYF	TGTGCCAGCAGTCGGACCTGGACTAGCGGGAGGTTCCCAGATACGCAGTATTTT
NA	TRBV20-1	TRBJ1-5	NA	CSAAPIGVPNQPQHF	TGCAGTGCTGCACCGATCGGGGTTCCCAATCAGCCCCAGCATTTT
NA	TRBV14	TRBJ1-1	NA	CASSQVRDAEAFF	TGTGCCAGCAGCCAGGTGAGGGATGCGGAAGCTTTCTTT
TRBD2	TRBV27	TRBJ2-3	once	CASRWGGPADTQYF	TGTGCCAGCAGGTGGGGAGGGCCCGCAGATACGCAGTATTTT
NA	TRBV28	TRBJ1-2	NA	CAWGLADYGYTF	TGTGCCTGGGGGCTCGCCGACTATGGCTACACCTTC
NA	TRBV30	TRBJ1-4	NA	CAWSRPEKLFF	TGTGCCTGGAGTCGGCCAGAAAAACTGTTTTTT
TRBD2	TRBV7-3	TRBJ2-3	many	CASSLRREDTDTQYF	TGTGCCAGCAGCTTAAGGCGGGAGGACACAGATACGCAGTATTTT
TRBD1	TRBV20-1	TRBJ2-7	NA	CSADRGLNEQYF	TGCAGTGCTGACAGGGGGCTTAACGAGCAGTACTTC
NA	TRBV6-5	TRBJ1-3	NA	CASSYRSSGNTIYF	TGTGCCAGCTCTTACAGGAGCTCTGGAAACACCATATATTTT
TRBD2	TRBV7-3	TRBJ2-3	NA	CASSSTGTSGPTDTQYF	TGTGCCAGCAGCTCAACCGGGACTAGCGGCCCCACAGATACGCAGTATTTT
NA	TRBV29-1	TRBJ1-1	NA	CSVTGMGTEAFF	TGCAGCGTCACAGGGATGGGCACTGAAGCTTTCTTT
NA	TRBV20-1	TRBJ2-5	NA	CSATRQETQYF	TGCAGTGCTACTAGGCAAGAGACCCAGTACTTC
TRBD2	TRBV12-3/TRBV12-4	TRBJ2-1	NA	CASSPTSGNTYNEQFF	TGTGCCAGCAGCCCGACTAGCGGAAATACCTACAATGAGCAGTTCTTC
NA	TRBV6-6	TRBJ2-7	once	CASSYQTGQPYEQYF	TGTGCCAGCAGTTACCAGACAGGACAGCCCTACGAGCAGTACTTC
NA	TRBV7-9	TRBJ2-2	NA	CASSLVLGLATGELFF	TGTGCCAGCAGCTTAGTTTTGGGACTGGCAACCGGGGAGCTGTTTTTT
TRBD1	TRBV12-3/TRBV12-4	TRBJ2-7	NA	CASSPPGQISYEQYF	TGTGCCAGCAGTCCCCCGGGACAGATCTCCTACGAGCAGTACTTC
NA	TRBV2	TRBJ2-3	NA	CASSGQLEDTQYF	TGTGCCAGCAGTGGGCAGCTAGAAGATACGCAGTATTTT
NA	TRBV19	TRBJ2-7	NA	CASTADHSYEQYF	TGTGCCAGTACGGCGGATCACTCCTACGAGCAGTACTTC
NA	TRBV15	TRBJ1-5	once	CATSRVGLLDQPQHF	TGTGCCACCAGCAGAGTGGGACTCCTGGATCAGCCCCAGCATTTT
NA	TRBV5-1	TRBJ2-5	NA	CASSQGGIGETQYF	TGCGCCAGCAGCCAGGGTGGAATCGGGGAGACCCAGTACTTC
NA	TRBV29-1	TRBJ2-1	NA	CSFKTLLASNEQFF	TGCAGCTTCAAGACTCTCCTGGCTTCCAATGAGCAGTTCTTC
TRBD2	TRBV11-2	TRBJ2-4	NA	CASSPRASGVAKNIQYF	TGTGCCAGCAGCCCTCGGGCTAGCGGGGTAGCCAAAAACATTCAGTACTTC
TRBD2	TRBV28	TRBJ2-7	NA	CASFSPGGPREQYF	TGTGCCAGCTTCAGCCCGGGAGGGCCTCGAGAGCAGTACTTC
NA	TRBV7-6	TRBJ2-3	NA	CASSLSFGGTDTQYF	TGTGCCAGCAGCTTATCTTTCGGGGGCACAGATACGCAGTATTTT
TRBD2	TRBV28	TRBJ2-5	NA	CASGGGLAGDRQETQYF	TGTGCCAGCGGCGGTGGACTAGCGGGAGATCGCCAAGAGACCCAGTACTTC
NA	TRBV18	TRBJ2-2	NA	CASSPENTGELFF	TGTGCCAGCTCACCCGAGAACACCGGGGAGCTGTTTTTT
NA	TRBV2	TRBJ1-4	NA	CASSFRGAFATNEKLFF	TGTGCCAGCAGTTTTAGGGGGGCCTTTGCAACTAATGAAAAACTGTTTTTT
TRBD1	TRBV7-9	TRBJ2-5	NA	CASSPPRQGGLATQYF	TGTGCCAGCAGCCCGCCTAGACAGGGCGGTTTAGCGACCCAGTACTTC
NA	TRBV7-2	TRBJ2-3	NA	CASSPIRGPQDTQYF	TGTGCCAGCAGCCCAATCCGGGGTCCCCAGGATACGCAGTATTTT
NA	TRBV29-1	TRBJ1-2	NA	CSVVATNIYGYTF	TGCAGCGTTGTGGCAACAAATATCTATGGCTACACCTTC
TRBD2	TRBV5-1	TRBJ2-2	NA	CASQGLAGGFGTGELFF	TGCGCCAGCCAAGGACTAGCGGGGGGTTTTGGCACCGGGGAGCTGTTTTTT
NA	TRBV28	TRBJ1-4	once	CASSLDGATNEKLFF	TGTGCCAGCAGCCTGGACGGGGCAACTAATGAAAAACTGTTTTTT
NA	TRBV12-3/TRBV12-4	TRBJ1-2	NA	CASSWGRNYGYTF	TGTGCCAGCAGTTGGGGAAGGAACTATGGCTACACCTTC
TRBD2	TRBV29-1	TRBJ2-5	NA	CSVGLALQETQYF	TGCAGCGTTGGACTAGCGCTCCAAGAGACCCAGTACTTC
NA	TRBV28	TRBJ2-7	NA	CASSPHGGTGTLYEQYF	TGTGCCAGCAGCCCACACGGGGGCACAGGCACCCTTTACGAGCAGTACTTC
NA	TRBV3-1	TRBJ2-2	NA	CASSTTGTGELFF	TGTGCCAGCAGCACGACTGGAACCGGGGAGCTGTTTTTT
NA	TRBV19	TRBJ1-5	NA	CASSILGGYQPQHF	TGTGCCAGTAGTATCCTGGGCGGGTATCAGCCCCAGCATTTT
TRBD2	TRBV12-3/TRBV12-4	TRBJ2-7	NA	CASRSGTSGHEQYF	TGTGCCAGCAGGTCCGGGACTAGCGGCCACGAGCAGTACTTC
NA	TRBV7-9	TRBJ2-7	NA	CASSLRAGDVYEQYF	TGTGCCAGCAGCTTGCGTGCAGGGGACGTCTACGAGCAGTACTTC
TRBD2	TRBV6-5	TRBJ2-3	NA	CASSYSIGAGGPTDTQYF	TGTGCCAGCAGTTACTCCATCGGAGCGGGAGGGCCGACAGATACGCAGTATTTT
NA	TRBV27	TRBJ1-5	NA	CASSLRMGWGRGNQPQHF	TGTGCCAGCAGTTTACGGATGGGGTGGGGCAGGGGCAATCAGCCCCAGCATTTT
TRBD2	TRBV20-1	TRBJ2-7	NA	CSARVLAGVSEQYF	TGCAGTGCTAGAGTACTAGCGGGAGTAAGCGAGCAGTACTTC
TRBD1	TRBV19	TRBJ1-5	NA	CASSSEDRLQPQHF	TGTGCCAGTAGTTCTGAGGACAGGTTACAGCCCCAGCATTTT
TRBD2	TRBV10-3	TRBJ2-5	NA	CAIRELADQETQYF	TGTGCCATCAGGGAACTAGCGGACCAAGAGACCCAGTACTTC
NA	TRBV30	TRBJ1-4	NA	CAWSVDPGWEKLFF	TGTGCCTGGAGTGTCGATCCGGGCTGGGAAAAACTGTTTTTT
TRBD1	TRBV12-3/TRBV12-4	TRBJ2-7	NA	CASSPGTGRAYEQYF	TGTGCCAGCAGTCCTGGGACAGGTCGGGCCTACGAGCAGTACTTC
NA	TRBV6-2/TRBV6-3	TRBJ2-1	NA	CASRPGGRYNEQFF	TGTGCCAGCCGCCCCGGAGGCCGTTACAATGAGCAGTTCTTC
TRBD1	TRBV7-2	TRBJ1-2	NA	CASSVNRGGYTF	TGTGCCAGCAGCGTCAACAGGGGTGGCTACACCTTC